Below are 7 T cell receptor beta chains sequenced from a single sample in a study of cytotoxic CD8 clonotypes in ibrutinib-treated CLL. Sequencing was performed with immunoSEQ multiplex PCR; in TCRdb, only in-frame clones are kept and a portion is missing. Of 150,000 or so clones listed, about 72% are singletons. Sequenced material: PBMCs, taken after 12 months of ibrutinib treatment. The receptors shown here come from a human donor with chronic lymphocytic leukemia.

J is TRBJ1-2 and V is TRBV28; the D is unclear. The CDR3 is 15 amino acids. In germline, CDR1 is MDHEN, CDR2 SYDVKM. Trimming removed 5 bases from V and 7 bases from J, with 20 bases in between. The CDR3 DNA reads TGTGCCAGCAGTCCCTCCTCCACCCGGGTTGGTGGCTACACCTTC. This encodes CASSPSSTRVGGYTF.

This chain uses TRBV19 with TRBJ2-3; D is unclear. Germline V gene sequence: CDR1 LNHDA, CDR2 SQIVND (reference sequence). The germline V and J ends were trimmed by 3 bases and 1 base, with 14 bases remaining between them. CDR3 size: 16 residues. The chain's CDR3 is CASSIPFGLGTDTQYF. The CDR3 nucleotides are TGTGCCAGTAGTATCCCATTTGGCCTAGGCACAGATACGCAGTATTTT.

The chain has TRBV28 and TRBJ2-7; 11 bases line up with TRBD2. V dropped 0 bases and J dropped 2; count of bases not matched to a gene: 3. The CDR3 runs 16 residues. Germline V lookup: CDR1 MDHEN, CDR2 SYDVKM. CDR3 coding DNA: TGTGCCAGCAGTTTATGGGGGACTAGCGGAACCTACGAGCAGTACTTC. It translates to CASSLWGTSGTYEQYF.

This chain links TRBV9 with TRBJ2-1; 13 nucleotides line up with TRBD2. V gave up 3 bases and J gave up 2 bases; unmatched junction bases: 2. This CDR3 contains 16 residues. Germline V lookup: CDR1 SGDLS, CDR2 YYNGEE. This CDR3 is CASSDGTSGAYNEQFF. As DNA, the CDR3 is TGTGCCAGCAGCGACGGGACTAGCGGGGCCTACAATGAGCAGTTCTTC.

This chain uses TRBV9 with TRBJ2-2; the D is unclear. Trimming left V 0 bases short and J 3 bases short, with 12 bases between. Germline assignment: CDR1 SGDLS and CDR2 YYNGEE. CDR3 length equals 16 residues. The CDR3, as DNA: TGTGCCAGCAGCGTAGAATTGTTGGCGTACACCGGGGAGCTGTTTTTT. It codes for CASSVELLAYTGELFF.

CDR3 in DNA: TGTGCCAGCAGCTCCCGCGCCGACGGAAACACTGAAGCTTTCTTT. Translating it yields CASSSRADGNTEAFF. This chain connects TRBV5-4 to TRBJ1-1; no firm D call. The CDR3 is 15 residues long. Trimming removed 3 bases at V and 2 bases at J, with 14 bases between. CDR1 and CDR2 (germline): SGHNT, YYREEE (reference sequence).

CDR3 DNA sequence: TGTGCCGGACAGGGTTATTTGGAGACCCAGTACTTC. Translated, it gives CAGQGYLETQYF. This chain uses TRBV30 with TRBJ2-5; 8 positions match TRBD1. Germline values: CDR1 GTSNPN, CDR2 SVGIG (reference sequence). V shed 8 bases, J shed 5 bases, and the junction held 7 bases outside the gene matches. The CDR3 totals 12 residues. Filled out from reference TRBV30 and TRBJ2-5, the complete variable domain reads SQTIHQWPATLVQPVGSPLSLECTVEGTSNPNLYWYRQAAGRGLQLLFYSVGIGQISSEVPQNLSASRPQDRQFILSSKKLLLSDSGFYLCAGQGYLETQYFGPGTRLLVL.